Given below is one T cell receptor beta chain in context. The CDR3 covers 13 residues. The germline CDR1 and CDR2 sequences are LNHDA and SQIVND (reference sequence). Trimming took 10 bases from V and 14 from J, leaving 26 bases between them. This sample was included in a study of preoperative IRX-2 immunotherapy in early breast cancer. The protocol was immunoSEQ multiplex PCR, while the TCRdb copy is restricted to in-frame clones and leaves out a portion. Altogether approximately 100,000 clones are present, about nine tenths being singletons, with the ten largest covering around 2.1%. Treatment: preoperative locoregional IRX-2 cytokine immunotherapy. Preoperative locoregional IRX-2 cytokine immunotherapy was tested in the phase Ib source study.

This chain joins TRBV19 and TRBJ1-2, with TRBD1 as a possible D gene (5 bases). This material consisted of tumor tissue, taken after IRX-2 immunotherapy. This TCR was sampled from a human donor with breast cancer. In DNA form, the CDR3 reads TGTGCCACCACGATACCGGGACTCGCGTTGCATACCTTC. Its protein is CATTIPGLALHTF.